This TCR beta chain was identified in a study of OX40 agonist ivuxolimab in advanced cancers. Study overall: The mean age was roughly 60 years, ranging from about 20 to 90, with 80% to 85% of participants male. General study points: Some patients without response likewise showed low normalized clonal expansion. Still undetermined is the antigen specificity of the expanded peripheral T cells. Averaged across samples, CD8+ T cells carried more expanded clones than CD4+ did.

Remarks on this clone: Its cognate antigen is unknown.

Clones were read by immunoSEQ multiplex PCR, and TCRdb kept only the in-frame ones, dropping some. The sample shows tens of thousands of clones, roughly 90% of them seen only once. The CDR3 extends over 15 amino acids. Trimming at V came to 6 bases and at J to 4 bases, leaving 5 bases not matched to a gene. The V gene's germline CDR1 is SNHLY and CDR2 FYNNEI. The material sequenced was CD4+ or CD8+ T cells sorted from blood, taken in a trial of the OX40 agonist ivuxolimab. The receptor's source is an adult with an advanced solid tumor such as melanoma, head and neck, liver or kidney cancer. This sequence joins TRBV2 and TRBJ2-6; TRBD1 matches at 8 bases. The CDR3 DNA sequence: TGTGCCAGCAGGGGACAGGATACGGGGGCCAACGTCCTGACTTTC. It codes for CASRGQDTGANVLTF.